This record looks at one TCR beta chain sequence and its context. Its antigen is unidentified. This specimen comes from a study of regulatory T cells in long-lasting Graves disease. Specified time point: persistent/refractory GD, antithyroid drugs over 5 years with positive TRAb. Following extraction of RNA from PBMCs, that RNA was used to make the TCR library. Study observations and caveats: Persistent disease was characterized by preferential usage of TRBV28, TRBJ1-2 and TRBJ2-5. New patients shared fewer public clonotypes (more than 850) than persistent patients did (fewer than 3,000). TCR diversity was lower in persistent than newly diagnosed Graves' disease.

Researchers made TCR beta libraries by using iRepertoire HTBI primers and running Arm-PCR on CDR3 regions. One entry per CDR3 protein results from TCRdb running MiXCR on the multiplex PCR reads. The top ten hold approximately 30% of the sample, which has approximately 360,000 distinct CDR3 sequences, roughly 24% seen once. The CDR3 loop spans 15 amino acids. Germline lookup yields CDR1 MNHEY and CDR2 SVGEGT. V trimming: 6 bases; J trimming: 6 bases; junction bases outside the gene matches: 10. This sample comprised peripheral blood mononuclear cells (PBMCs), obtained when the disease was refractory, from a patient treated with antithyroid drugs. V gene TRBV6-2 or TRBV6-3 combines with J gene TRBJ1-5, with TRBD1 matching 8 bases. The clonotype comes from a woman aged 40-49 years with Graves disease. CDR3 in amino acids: CASRTGDLEGQPQHF. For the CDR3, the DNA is TGTGCCAGCAGGACAGGGGATTTAGAGGGTCAGCCCCAGCATTTT.